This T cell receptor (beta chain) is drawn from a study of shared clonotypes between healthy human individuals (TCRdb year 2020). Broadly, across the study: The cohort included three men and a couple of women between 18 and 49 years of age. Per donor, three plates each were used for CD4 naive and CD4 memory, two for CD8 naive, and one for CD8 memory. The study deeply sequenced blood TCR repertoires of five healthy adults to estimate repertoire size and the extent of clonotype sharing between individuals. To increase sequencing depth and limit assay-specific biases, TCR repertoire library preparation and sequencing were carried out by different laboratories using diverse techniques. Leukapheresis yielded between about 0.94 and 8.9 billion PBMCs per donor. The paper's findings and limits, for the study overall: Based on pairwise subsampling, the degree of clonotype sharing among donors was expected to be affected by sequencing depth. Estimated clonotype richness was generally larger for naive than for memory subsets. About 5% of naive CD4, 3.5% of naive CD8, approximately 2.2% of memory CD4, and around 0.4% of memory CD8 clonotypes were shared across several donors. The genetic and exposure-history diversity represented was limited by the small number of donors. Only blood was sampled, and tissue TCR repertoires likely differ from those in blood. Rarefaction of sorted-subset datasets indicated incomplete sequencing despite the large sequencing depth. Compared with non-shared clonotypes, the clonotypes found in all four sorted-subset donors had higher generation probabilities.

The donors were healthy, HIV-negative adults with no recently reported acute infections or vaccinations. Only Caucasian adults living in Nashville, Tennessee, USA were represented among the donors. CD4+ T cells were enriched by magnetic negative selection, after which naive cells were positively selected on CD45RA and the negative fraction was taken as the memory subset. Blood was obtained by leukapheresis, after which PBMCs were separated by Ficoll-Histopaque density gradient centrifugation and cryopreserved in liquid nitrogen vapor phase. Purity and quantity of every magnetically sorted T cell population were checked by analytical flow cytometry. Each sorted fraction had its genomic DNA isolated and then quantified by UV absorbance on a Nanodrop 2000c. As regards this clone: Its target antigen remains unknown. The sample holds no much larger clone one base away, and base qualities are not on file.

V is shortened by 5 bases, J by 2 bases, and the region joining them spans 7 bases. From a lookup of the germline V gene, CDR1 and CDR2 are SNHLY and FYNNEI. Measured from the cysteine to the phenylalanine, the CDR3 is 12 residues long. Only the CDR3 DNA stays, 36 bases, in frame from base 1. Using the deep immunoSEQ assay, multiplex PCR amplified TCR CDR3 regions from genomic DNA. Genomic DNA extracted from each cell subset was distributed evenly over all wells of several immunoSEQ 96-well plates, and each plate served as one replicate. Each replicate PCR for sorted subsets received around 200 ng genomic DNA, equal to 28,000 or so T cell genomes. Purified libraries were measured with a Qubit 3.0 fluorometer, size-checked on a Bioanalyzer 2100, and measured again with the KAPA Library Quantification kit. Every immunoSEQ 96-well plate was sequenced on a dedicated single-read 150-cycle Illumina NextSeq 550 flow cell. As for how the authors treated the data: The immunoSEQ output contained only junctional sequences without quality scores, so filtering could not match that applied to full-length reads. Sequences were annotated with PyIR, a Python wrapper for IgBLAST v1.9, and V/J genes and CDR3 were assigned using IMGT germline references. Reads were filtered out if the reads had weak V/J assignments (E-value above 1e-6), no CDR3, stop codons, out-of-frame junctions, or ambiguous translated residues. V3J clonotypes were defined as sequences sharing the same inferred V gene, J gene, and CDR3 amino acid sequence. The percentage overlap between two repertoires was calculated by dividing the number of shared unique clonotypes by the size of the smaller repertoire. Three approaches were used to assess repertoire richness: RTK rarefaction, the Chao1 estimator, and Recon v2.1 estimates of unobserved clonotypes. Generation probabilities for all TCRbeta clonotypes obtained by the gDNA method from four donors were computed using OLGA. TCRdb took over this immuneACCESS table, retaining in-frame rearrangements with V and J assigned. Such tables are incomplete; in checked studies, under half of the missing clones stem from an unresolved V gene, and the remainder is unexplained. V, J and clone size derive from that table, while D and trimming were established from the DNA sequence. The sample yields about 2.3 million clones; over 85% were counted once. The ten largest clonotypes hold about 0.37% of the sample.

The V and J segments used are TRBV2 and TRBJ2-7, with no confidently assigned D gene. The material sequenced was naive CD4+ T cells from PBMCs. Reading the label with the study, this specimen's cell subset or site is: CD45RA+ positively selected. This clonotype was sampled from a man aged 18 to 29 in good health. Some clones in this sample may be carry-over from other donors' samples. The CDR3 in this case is CASSTAPYEQYF. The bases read TGTGCCAGCAGTACCGCGCCCTACGAGCAGTACTTC.